This T cell receptor (beta chain) stems from a study of T cell changes during pregnancy in multiple sclerosis. In this sample, this clone turned up once. Generated by immunoSEQ multiplex PCR, the TCRdb table keeps only in-frame clones and is missing some. This repertoire shows 70,000 to 95,000 clones, about 93% found once; its top ten account for approximately 0.7%. Trimming pared 0 bases from V and 2 bases from J, leaving 9 bases between. The V gene's germline CDR1 is SGDLS and CDR2 YYNGEE. The CDR3 has 14 residues. The chain recombines TRBV9 with TRBJ2-7, with D hard to call. Source: peripheral blood, taken in the second trimester of pregnancy. This clonotype was sampled from a female donor in good health, enrolled as a control in a pregnancy study. The CDR3 DNA reads as TGTGCCAGCAGCGTAGGTCACAGTCCCTACGAGCAGTACTTC. This codes for CASSVGHSPYEQYF. The entire variable domain, with the rest obtained from reference TRBV9 and TRBJ2-7, is as follows: DSGVTQTPKHLITATGQRVTLRCSPRSGDLSVYWYQQSLDQGLQFLIQYYNGEERAKGNILERFSAQQFPDLHSELNLSSLELGDSALYFCASSVGHSPYEQYFGPGTRLTVT.